Reported below is one T cell receptor (beta chain). Its antigen remains unidentified. This CDR3 is 13 amino acids long. Trimming stripped 5 bases from V and 7 bases from J, with 11 bases between. Germline V gene sequence: CDR1 SGHTA, CDR2 FQGNSA. Unique molecular identifiers featured in how the TCRbeta library was prepared. TCRdb re-analysed the PCR reads in MiXCR, keeping a single row per CDR3 protein. The sample has approximately 110,000 distinct CDR3 sequences, around a tenth seen once. The source of the sample is a study of T-cell reconstitution after alpha-beta-depleted transplantation in children. Study conclusions and caveats: Some patients showed high day-60 TCRbeta diversity, which derived from surviving recipient T cells and thymic progenitors. Reportedly, alpha-beta T cells present about two months post-transplant originated from several hundred expanded clones of graft origin. Newly generated T cells supplied most T-cell counts and diversity one year post-transplant.

V and J are TRBV7-2 and TRBJ2-2; TRBD2 is a possible D gene (6 bases). Material: PBMCs, obtained before TCRalphabeta/CD19-depleted stem cell transplant. This TCR derives from a boy between 2 and 10 years old with acute lymphoblastic leukemia, due to receive a stem cell transplant. CDR3 residues: CASSPMRGGELFF. The DNA of the CDR3 is TGTGCCAGCAGCCCCATGCGGGGCGGGGAGCTGTTTTTT.